Each of the 10 T cell receptor beta chains below was sequenced from the same sample in a study of monozygotic twins with inflammatory bowel disease. Reprocessing the 5' RACE reads, TCRdb reports a single entry for every CDR3 protein and omits DNA. Its listing shows approximately 300,000 distinct CDR3 sequences. Material for sequencing was blood. These receptors were taken from a human donor with ulcerative colitis or Crohn's disease, or a healthy co-twin of an affected twin (not recorded which).

The CDR3 loop is CSARVGGGDYEQYF. The J gene is TRBJ2-7, the V gene TRBV20-1; TCRdb calls TRBD2, which cannot be checked without DNA. The germline CDR1 and CDR2 sequences are DFQATT and SNEGSKA (reference sequence). This CDR3 has 14 residues.

The chain links TRBV5-4 to TRBJ2-2. CDR3 length: 15 residues. Germline V lookup: CDR1 SGHNT, CDR2 YYREEE (reference sequence). The CDR3 here is CASSLEVGWAGELFF.

This rearrangement joins TRBV12-3 or TRBV12-4 to TRBJ1-5; TCRdb's D call, TRBD1, is unchecked because there is no DNA. The CDR3 is 14 residues long. The CDR3 region is CASRIQDSNQPQHF.

This chain connects TRBV18 to TRBJ2-7; TCRdb lists TRBD2, though no DNA is available to test this call. CDR1 and CDR2 (germline): KGHSH, LQKENI. The CDR3 loop spans 18 amino acids. This chain's CDR3 is CASSPPRSGARLYYEQYF.

V usage is TRBV18 and J usage is TRBJ2-7; TCRdb designates TRBD2, a call that cannot be tested without DNA. Germline V gene lookup returns CDR1 KGHSH and CDR2 LQKENI. The CDR3 length is 16 residues. CDR3: CASSPTAQGLSYEQYF.

This chain connects TRBV6-5 to TRBJ1-1; TCRdb outputs TRBD1, but without DNA this stays unchecked. CDR3 length equals 15 residues. Per the germline V gene, CDR1 is MNHEY and CDR2 is SVGAGI. The CDR3 sequence: CASSSGGGQNTEAFF.

The rearrangement joins TRBV20-1 to TRBJ2-5; as DNA is missing, the TRBD2 call by TCRdb cannot be tested. From germline, CDR1 is DFQATT and CDR2 SNEGSKA (reference sequence). The CDR3 consists of 14 residues. This CDR3 reads CSPTSGGRVETQYF.

This chain joins TRBV6-6 and TRBJ2-7; TCRdb's D call of TRBD1 is untestable without DNA. The V gene's germline CDR1 is MNHNY and CDR2 SVGAGI (reference sequence). The CDR3 has 14 residues. CDR3 region: CASSYPGRDYEQYF.

The rearrangement joins TRBV27 to TRBJ1-3; TCRdb names TRBD1, which stays unverified in the absence of DNA. Germline-derived CDR1 and CDR2 are MNHEY and SMNVEV (reference sequence). CDR3 size: 15 residues. CDR3 residues: CASTSFRGSGNTIYF.

V is TRBV18 and J is TRBJ2-3. CDR3 length: 15 amino acids. Per the germline V gene, CDR1 is KGHSH and CDR2 is LQKENI. CDR3 sequence: CASASIGFGTDTQYF.